Below, 30 T cell receptor beta chains from the same sample are listed, as sequenced in a study of cytomegalovirus exposure and HLA in healthy donors. 60 Vbeta and 13 Jbeta primers were used in PCR. Some clones are missing from TCRdb's copy, which holds only in-frame ones; the method was immunoSEQ multiplex PCR. Of roughly 97,000 clones in the sample, over 60% were seen once. The sample comprised PBMCs. These receptors were taken from a woman aged 18-30 years in good health and CMV-seropositive.

This clone was seen a handful of times. The rearrangement joins TRBV28 to TRBJ2-5; TRBD2 matches 10 bases. Per germline, CDR1 MDHEN and CDR2 SYDVKM. The V gene end was trimmed by 5 bases and the J gene end by 4 bases; junction bases not matched to a gene: 13. CDR3 length equals 17 residues. The DNA of the CDR3 is TGTGCCAGCAGTACCCCTTCTAGCGGGAGACGAGGAGAGACCCAGTACTTC. It translates to CASSTPSSGRRGETQYF.

The chain is built from TRBV6-5 and TRBJ2-1; D is unresolved. Germline V CDR1 and CDR2: MNHEY, SVGAGI. This CDR3 region has 16 residues. The V end lost 1 base, the J end lost 2 bases, and 12 bases lay between the germline ends. DNA of the CDR3: TGTGCCAGCAGTTACTTCTCACTAAGCCCCTACAATGAGCAGTTCTTC. Translated, it gives CASSYFSLSPYNEQFF.

The CDR3 DNA reads as TGCGCCAGCAGCCAAACACAGGGATGGAATGAGCAGTTCTTC. Translation: CASSQTQGWNEQFF. The gene calls are TRBV5-1 and TRBJ2-1, with a possible D match to TRBD1 (6 bases). This CDR3 has 14 residues. The germline CDR1 and CDR2 sequences are SGHRS and YFSETQ. The V gene lost 4 bases and the J gene lost 7 bases, with 15 bases spanning the gap.

Written as DNA, the CDR3 is TGCGCCAGCAGCTTGGACAGGGGCCACACCGGGGAGCTGTTTTTT. Its translation: CASSLDRGHTGELFF. J is TRBJ2-2 and V is TRBV5-1, with 7 bases that match TRBD1. The germline gives CDR1 SGHRS, CDR2 YFSETQ. The CDR3 has 15 amino acids. V trimming: 0 bases; J trimming: 3 bases; junction bases outside the gene matches: 2.

This clone was observed a few times. The chain combines TRBV30 with TRBJ1-6; D unresolved. There are 13 residues in the CDR3. With 5 bases removed from V and 6 bases from J, the gap between germline ends came to 11 bases. Germline V gene lookup returns CDR1 GTSNPN and CDR2 SVGIG (reference sequence). Here the CDR3 DNA reads TGTGCCTGGGAGGGTACAAGTAATTCACCCCTCCACTTT. Protein: CAWEGTSNSPLHF.

There are a few counts of this clone. The gene calls are TRBV6-1 and TRBJ2-5; 7 bases align to TRBD2. The length of the CDR3 is 15 residues. V lost 0 bases to trimming and J lost 1 base; unmatched junction nucleotides: 2. The germline gives CDR1 MNHNS, CDR2 SASEGT. CDR3 in amino acids: CASSEAPGGQETQYF. The CDR3 DNA sequence: TGTGCCAGCAGTGAAGCCCCGGGAGGCCAAGAGACCCAGTACTTC.

This chain uses TRBV6-6 with TRBJ2-7; no firm D call. Germline CDR1 MNHNY, CDR2 SVGAGI (reference sequence). The CDR3 is 12 amino acids. Trimming took 5 bases from V and 2 from J, leaving 7 bases between them. The CDR3 spells CASSPIPYEQYF. In DNA, the CDR3 is TGTGCCAGCAGTCCAATCCCCTACGAGCAGTACTTC.

The genes are TRBV7-8 and TRBJ1-4; 8 nucleotides match TRBD1. CDR3 length: 15 residues. The germline V gene encodes CDR1 SGHVS and CDR2 FQNEAQ. V trimming: 5 bases; J trimming: 10 bases; junction bases outside the gene matches: 12. DNA for the CDR3: TGTGCCAGCAGCCCTCAGGGGGCTTCAACGGGAAAACTGTTTTTT. It is translated as CASSPQGASTGKLFF.

This clone was seen a few times. The V and J genes are TRBV13 and TRBJ1-6, with 8 positions matching TRBD1. CDR1 and CDR2 from the germline V gene are PRHDT and FYEKMQ (reference sequence). This CDR3 region has 15 residues. The V gene end was trimmed by 5 bases and the J gene end by 3 bases; junction bases not matched to a gene: 3. The CDR3 is CASSLGQVYNSPLHF. CDR3 nucleotides: TGTGCCAGCAGCCTGGGACAGGTCTATAATTCACCCCTCCACTTT.

V usage is TRBV5-1 and J usage is TRBJ2-5; D unresolved. The V end lost 0 bases, the J end lost 5 bases, and 8 bases lay between the germline ends. Per germline, CDR1 SGHRS and CDR2 YFSETQ. CDR3 size: 13 residues. The CDR3, as DNA: TGCGCCAGCAGCTTGGCCCACGGGGAGACCCAGTACTTC. Its protein is CASSLAHGETQYF.

The chain combines TRBV29-1 with TRBJ2-7; 15 bases line up with TRBD2. CDR3 length: 13 amino acids. V lost 8 bases and J lost 10; bases outside the gene matches: 9. The germline gives CDR1 SQVTM, CDR2 ANQGSEA. Here the CDR3 DNA reads TGCAGCCAACGGACTAGCGGGAGGGTGGGTCAGTACTTC. Translation gives CSQRTSGRVGQYF.

The chain employs TRBV19 and TRBJ1-5; possibly TRBD1 for D (5 bases). Per the germline V gene, CDR1 is LNHDA and CDR2 is SQIVND (reference sequence). Trimming shortened V by 5 bases and J by 3 bases, and 14 bases separated the two germline ends. The CDR3 has 15 amino acids. The CDR3 reads CASSSREGTNQPQHF. The CDR3 nucleotides read TGTGCCAGTAGTTCCAGGGAGGGTACCAATCAGCCCCAGCATTTT.

The gene calls are TRBV7-2 and TRBJ1-3, with 8 bases fitting TRBD1. Germline assignment: CDR1 SGHTA and CDR2 FQGNSA. The length of the CDR3 is 16 residues. The junction had 15 bases not matched to a gene; V was cut back by 5 bases and J by 9 bases. The CDR3 sequence is CASSPSRTGSRSTIYF. The CDR3 bases are TGTGCCAGCAGCCCATCGCGGACAGGGAGCCGGTCCACCATATATTTT. Variable domain in full (rest from reference TRBV7-2 and TRBJ1-3): GAGVSQSPSNKVTEKGKDVELRCDPISGHTALYWYRQSLGQGLEFLIYFQGNSAPDKSGLPSDRFSAERTGGSVSTLTIQRTQQEDSAVYLCASSPSRTGSRSTIYFGEGSWLTVV.

The gene calls are TRBV21-1 and TRBJ1-2; TRBD1 is taken as the D call from the table, unchecked against the DNA. TRBV21-1 is assigned pseudogene status. The CDR3 spans 15 residues. In nucleotides, the CDR3 is TGTGCCAGCAGGACGGTGACAAAAGGTTACTATGGCTACACCTTC. Translated: CASRTVTKGYYGYTF.

V is TRBV27 and J is TRBJ2-1, with 9 bases lining up with TRBD2. This CDR3 comprises 15 residues. The ends lost 7 bases at V and 0 bases at J; junction bases unmatched: 4. Germline V gene sequence: CDR1 MNHEY, CDR2 SMNVEV (reference sequence). The CDR3 region is CASKRAGGSYNEQFF. The CDR3 bases are TGTGCCAGCAAACGAGCGGGGGGCTCCTACAATGAGCAGTTCTTC.

The J gene is TRBJ1-1, the V gene TRBV28; D uncertain. The CDR3 is made up of 14 amino acids. The germline V gene has CDR1 MDHEN and CDR2 SYDVKM. V was clipped by 7 bases and J by 2 bases, with 14 bases between them. CDR3 loop: CASTTWSVNTEAFF. DNA of the CDR3: TGTGCCAGCACCACGTGGTCGGTAAACACTGAAGCTTTCTTT.

The J gene is TRBJ2-7, the V gene TRBV9; D gene uncertain. Germline loops: CDR1 SGDLS, CDR2 YYNGEE. The CDR3 is 16 residues long. V gave up 3 bases and J gave up 2 bases, with 18 bases separating them. Written as DNA, the CDR3 is TGTGCCAGCAGCGAGGCCCCAACGGCGGTTACCTACGAGCAGTACTTC. Translating it yields CASSEAPTAVTYEQYF.

This sequence joins TRBV4-1 and TRBJ2-7; a possible D gene is TRBD2 (6 bases). The CDR3 contains 16 residues. Trimming pared 0 bases from V and 3 bases from J, leaving 15 bases between. Germline V gene sequence: CDR1 MGHRA, CDR2 YSYEKL. CDR3 in amino acids: CASSQDSGRDRYEQYF. The CDR3 nucleotides read TGCGCCAGCAGCCAAGATTCAGGGCGGGATCGCTACGAGCAGTACTTC.

The V and J genes are TRBV6-1 and TRBJ1-2, with 11 bases that match TRBD1. The length of the CDR3 is 17 residues. Germline CDR1 MNHNS, CDR2 SASEGT. J was trimmed by 1 base and V by 3 bases; bases with no gene match: 7. The CDR3 DNA reads as TGTGCCAGCAGTGAGACGTTAGGGACAGGGGGTAACTATGGCTACACCTTC. Amino acid sequence: CASSETLGTGGNYGYTF.

This chain links TRBV7-2 with TRBJ1-4; 9 bases agree with TRBD1. In germline, CDR1 is SGHTA, CDR2 FQGNSA. The V and J ends lost 5 bases and 7 bases, in that order; junction bases with no gene match: 2. The CDR3 totals 13 residues. This CDR3 reads CASSEGQGEKLFF. DNA for the CDR3: TGTGCCAGCAGCGAGGGACAGGGTGAAAAACTGTTTTTT.

This clone was seen only a few times. This sample includes further DNA sequences coding for the same CDR3. The V gene is TRBV29-1, the J gene TRBJ2-2, with D hard to call. This CDR3 comprises 13 residues. The V gene lost 5 bases and the J gene lost 0 bases, with 7 bases spanning the gap. The germline V gene encodes CDR1 SQVTM and CDR2 ANQGSEA. The CDR3 protein is CSVRRTNTGELFF. The CDR3 DNA reads TGCAGCGTTCGGAGAACGAACACCGGGGAGCTGTTTTTT.

The chain has TRBV5-6 and TRBJ1-5; 7 positions match TRBD1. The V and J ends lost 3 bases and 7 bases, in that order; junction bases with no gene match: 1. This CDR3 is built from 12 residues. Germline values: CDR1 SGHDT, CDR2 YYEEEE. As DNA, the CDR3 is TGTGCCAGCAGCTCCAGGGGGCAGCCCCAGCATTTT. This sequence encodes CASSSRGQPQHF.

This sequence joins TRBV15 and TRBJ1-1; TRBD1 might be the D (5 bases). Per germline, CDR1 LNHNV and CDR2 YYDKDF (reference sequence). This CDR3 spans 14 amino acids. V was trimmed by 5 bases and J by 1 base, leaving 11 bases between them. DNA of the CDR3: TGTGCCACCAGCGGGGTCAGGGAGAACACTGAAGCTTTCTTT. Its translation: CATSGVRENTEAFF.

The chain has TRBV7-9 and TRBJ1-2, with 7 bases matching TRBD1. V gave up 8 bases and J gave up 1 base; unmatched junction bases: 10. Germline CDR1 is SEHNR and CDR2 is FQNEAQ (reference sequence). The CDR3 is made up of 15 amino acids. The CDR3 nucleotides are TGTGCCAGCGGGGGGCACCGGGACAGTAACTATGGCTACACCTTC. This translates into CASGGHRDSNYGYTF.

This chain connects TRBV4-1 to TRBJ1-4; D gene ambiguous. Germline V gene data show CDR1 as MGHRA and CDR2 as YSYEKL. The CDR3 is 14 amino acids. The V end lost 5 bases, the J end lost 5 bases, and 12 bases lay between the germline ends. CDR3 protein: CASSFGQENEKLFF. CDR3 sequence (DNA): TGCGCCAGCAGCTTTGGCCAGGAAAATGAAAAACTGTTTTTT.

The chain links TRBV19 to TRBJ1-5; D remains unclear. The CDR3 contains 14 residues. The ends were cut back, 3 bases at V and 2 bases at J, with 8 bases in the middle. CDR1 LNHDA and CDR2 SQIVND come from the germline V gene (reference sequence). In nucleotides, the CDR3 is TGTGCCAGTAGTATGGTCCGGGGCAATCAGCCCCAGCATTTT. Translation: CASSMVRGNQPQHF.

This sequence joins TRBV11-2 and TRBJ2-1; TRBD1 matches 7 bases. The CDR3 spans 13 residues. Trimming at V came to 5 bases and at J to 5 bases, leaving 3 bases not matched to a gene. Per the germline V gene, CDR1 is SGHAT and CDR2 is FQNNGV. This CDR3 is CASSRTGNNEQFF. The CDR3 DNA is TGTGCCAGCAGCCGGACAGGTAACAATGAGCAGTTCTTC. The entire variable domain, with the rest obtained from reference TRBV11-2 and TRBJ2-1, is as follows: EAGVAQSPRYKIIEKRQSVAFWCNPISGHATLYWYQQILGQGPKLLIQFQNNGVVDDSQLPKDRFSAERLKGVDSTLKIQPAKLEDSAVYLCASSRTGNNEQFFGPGTRLTVL.

The rearrangement links TRBV28 to TRBJ2-7; 9 nucleotides match TRBD1. The CDR3 has 15 residues. The V gene end was trimmed by 4 bases and the J gene end by 1 base; junction bases not matched to a gene: 5. Germline-derived CDR1 and CDR2 are MDHEN and SYDVKM. This CDR3 reads CASSSPTGGSYEQYF. The CDR3 region has the DNA TGTGCCAGCAGTTCCCCGACAGGGGGTTCCTACGAGCAGTACTTC.

The chain has TRBV30 and TRBJ1-1; 7 nucleotides agree with TRBD1. Germline V gives CDR1 GTSNPN, CDR2 SVGIG (reference sequence). J gave up 7 bases and V 3 bases, and 5 bases lay outside the gene matches. The length of the CDR3 is 12 residues. CDR3 amino acids: CAWRGGGSEAFF. For the CDR3, the DNA is TGTGCCTGGAGAGGAGGGGGCAGTGAAGCTTTCTTT.

The chain combines TRBV4-1 with TRBJ1-4; the D gene is possibly TRBD1 (6 bases). The CDR3 length is 12 residues. The germline V and J ends were trimmed by 2 bases and 14 bases, with 12 bases remaining between them. CDR1 and CDR2 (germline): MGHRA, YSYEKL. In DNA, the CDR3 is TGCGCCAGCAGCCAATTGGACAGCCTGCTGTTTTTT. Amino acids: CASSQLDSLLFF.